This is a list of T cell receptor beta chains from one sample in a study of blood T cell repertoires in COVID-19. Clones were sequenced by immunoSEQ multiplex PCR, and TCRdb holds only the in-frame ones, with some missing. The sample contains 200,000 or so clones, 80% to 90% of which appear only once. The specimen sequenced was peripheral blood. The receptor set was obtained from a human donor with active or convalescent COVID-19. The donor label of this sample is uncertain. CDR3s include the opening cysteine and the closing phenylalanine or tryptophan. A D gene is named only where the DNA matches it firmly. Expanded clones get a size class; other rows say once, few or many, or leave the size out.

J: TRBJ2-1
size: .
V: TRBV11-1
D: TRBD2
DNA: TGTGCCAGCAGCGCTGCTCTAGCGGGGTACAATGAGCAGTTCTTC
CDR3: CASSAALAGYNEQFF

J: TRBJ1-4
size: once
V: TRBV5-6
D: .
DNA: TGTGCCAGCAAGCAGGGTTGGGCTAATGAAAAACTGTTTTTT
CDR3: CASKQGWANEKLFF

J: TRBJ2-5
size: once
V: TRBV5-6
D: .
DNA: TGTGCCAGCAGCTCAGTAGCGGAAGAGACCCAGTACTTC
CDR3: CASSSVAEETQYF

J: TRBJ2-1
size: .
V: TRBV7-6
D: .
DNA: TGTGCCAGCAGCCCCCCCGGTAGCGGAGCCTACAATGAGCAGTTCTTC
CDR3: CASSPPGSGAYNEQFF

J: TRBJ1-6
size: .
V: TRBV25-1
D: TRBD1
DNA: TGTGCCAGCAGGCAAACCGGGACAGGGGGCGCATACCAATCACCCCTCCACTTT
CDR3: CASRQTGTGGAYQSPLHF

J: TRBJ2-7
size: .
V: TRBV7-2
D: .
DNA: TGTGCCAGCAGCCCCCGGTCGGGTGGATACTACGAGCAGTACTTC
CDR3: CASSPRSGGYYEQYF

J: TRBJ1-2
size: .
V: TRBV23-1
D: TRBD1
DNA: TGCGCCAGCAGTCAATGGGACAGGGAAGACGGGGGCCTTTGTGGCTACACCTTC
CDR3: CASSQWDREDGGLCGYTF

J: TRBJ2-1
size: .
V: TRBV19
D: TRBD1
DNA: TGTGCCACCACCCGCTCGGACAGGGGGGTCAATGAGCAGTTCTTC
CDR3: CATTRSDRGVNEQFF

J: TRBJ1-4
size: .
V: TRBV27
D: TRBD1
DNA: TGTGCCAGCAGTCGTACAGGGGTGGGAGAAAAACTGTTTTTT
CDR3: CASSRTGVGEKLFF

J: TRBJ2-3
size: .
V: TRBV6-5
D: .
DNA: TGTGCCAGCATTCTCCTTTCGCGCAGGGATACGCAGTATTTT
CDR3: CASILLSRRDTQYF

J: TRBJ2-1
size: .
V: TRBV10-2
D: TRBD2
DNA: TGCGCCAGCAGTGGAGGACTAGCGTTTGAGCAGTTCTTC
CDR3: CASSGGLAFEQFF

J: TRBJ1-2
size: .
V: TRBV9
D: .
DNA: TGTGCCAGCAGTGAAGGCGGGGGTCATGGCTACACCTTC
CDR3: CASSEGGGHGYTF

J: TRBJ2-7
size: .
V: TRBV7-9
D: TRBD1
DNA: TGTGCCAGCAGCTTAGAGGGGGCCATTGGCGAGCAGTACTTC
CDR3: CASSLEGAIGEQYF

J: TRBJ1-2
size: few
V: TRBV12-3/TRBV12-4
D: .
DNA: TGTGCCAGCAGGACAACGGAATATCGCTACACCTTC
CDR3: CASRTTEYRYTF

J: TRBJ1-3
size: once
V: TRBV4-3
D: TRBD1
DNA: TGCGCCAGCAGCCAAGGGACAGGAGCTGGAAACACCATATATTTT
CDR3: CASSQGTGAGNTIYF

J: TRBJ2-7
size: once
V: TRBV7-9
D: TRBD2
DNA: TGTGCCAGCAGCTTAAGCGGGGGGGCCTCCTACGAGCAGTACTTC
CDR3: CASSLSGGASYEQYF

J: TRBJ1-1
size: .
V: TRBV30
D: .
DNA: TGTGCCGTGGGGGGGGTCGGTCGGGACACTGAAGCTTTCTTT
CDR3: CAVGGVGRDTEAFF

J: TRBJ2-1
size: .
V: TRBV7-7
D: .
DNA: TGTGCTAGCAGCATTCGACTGAGCTCCTACAATGAGCAGTTCTTC
CDR3: CASSIRLSSYNEQFF

J: TRBJ2-7
size: .
V: TRBV6-5
D: .
DNA: TGTGCCAGCATTATATTACAGGGATCCGCGCAGCAGTACTTC
CDR3: CASIILQGSAQQYF

J: TRBJ2-3
size: .
V: TRBV5-6
D: TRBD2
DNA: TGTGCCAGCAGCGGGACAGGGGGACTAGCGGGAGGGCCAACAGATACGCAGTATTTT
CDR3: CASSGTGGLAGGPTDTQYF

J: TRBJ1-2
size: once
V: TRBV28
D: .
DNA: TGTGCCAGCAGTTTAGATGCAGGCTTTAACTATGGCTACACCTTC
CDR3: CASSLDAGFNYGYTF

J: TRBJ2-2
size: .
V: TRBV5-1
D: TRBD2
DNA: TGCGCCAGCAGCCCTAGCGGAGCGAACACCGGGGAGCTGTTTTTT
CDR3: CASSPSGANTGELFF

J: TRBJ2-3
size: .
V: TRBV19
D: TRBD2
DNA: TGTGCCAGTAGTATCCAAGCGGGGGGGCCTATCGTGGCAGATACGCAGTATTTT
CDR3: CASSIQAGGPIVADTQYF

J: TRBJ2-7
size: .
V: TRBV3-1/TRBV3-2
D: .
DNA: TGTGCCAGCAGCCCGCACGGGGGACTCTACGAGCAGTACTTC
CDR3: CASSPHGGLYEQYF

J: TRBJ2-7
size: .
V: TRBV27
D: .
DNA: TGTGCCAGCAGTTCGTTGAGGGTCTACGAGCAGTACTTC
CDR3: CASSSLRVYEQYF

J: TRBJ2-1
size: .
V: TRBV28
D: .
DNA: TGTGCCAGCAGTACCCGCAGGGTTAATGAGCAGTTCTTC
CDR3: CASSTRRVNEQFF

J: TRBJ2-7
size: .
V: TRBV29-1
D: TRBD1
DNA: TGCAGCGTTGAAGATTTCCGGGGACAGGGGGCGGGCGAGCAGTACTTC
CDR3: CSVEDFRGQGAGEQYF

J: TRBJ2-5
size: .
V: TRBV30
D: TRBD1
DNA: TGTGCTTGGGACAGCCAAGAGACCCAGTACTTC
CDR3: CAWDSQETQYF

J: TRBJ1-5
size: .
V: TRBV30
D: .
DNA: TGTGCCTGGACAGGGCCCACCGGTTGGCCCCAGCATTTT
CDR3: CAWTGPTGWPQHF

J: TRBJ2-7
size: .
V: TRBV11-2
D: .
DNA: TGTGCCAGCAGCTTAGGGGCCCGTGTGGCTGGCTCCTACGAGCAGTACTTC
CDR3: CASSLGARVAGSYEQYF

J: TRBJ1-4
size: .
V: TRBV18
D: .
DNA: TGTGCCAGCTCCCAGCGGACGAGCGGCACTAATGAAAAACTGTTTTTT
CDR3: CASSQRTSGTNEKLFF

J: TRBJ2-6
size: .
V: TRBV7-2
D: .
DNA: TGTGCCAGCACCTCTTCCGGGATCGGGGCCAACGTCCTGACTTTC
CDR3: CASTSSGIGANVLTF

J: TRBJ1-2
size: .
V: TRBV3-1/TRBV3-2
D: TRBD1
DNA: TGTGCCAGCAGCCAAGGACAGGGAGCAAACTATGGCTACACCTTC
CDR3: CASSQGQGANYGYTF

J: TRBJ1-3
size: .
V: TRBV6-6
D: .
DNA: TGTGCCAGCATACGCGGGGTCTCTGGAAACACCATATATTTT
CDR3: CASIRGVSGNTIYF

J: TRBJ2-3
size: .
V: TRBV9
D: TRBD2
DNA: TGTGCCAGCAGCGTAGATCTTCCGGGGGGGCCGTCAGATACGCAGTATTTT
CDR3: CASSVDLPGGPSDTQYF

J: TRBJ2-5
size: .
V: TRBV24-1
D: .
DNA: TGTGCCACCAGTGGCTCAGGGCCGCAAGAGACCCAGTACTTC
CDR3: CATSGSGPQETQYF

J: TRBJ2-3
size: .
V: TRBV6-5
D: .
DNA: TGTGCCAGCACAACGGGGGGCTCGGATACGCAGTATTTT
CDR3: CASTTGGSDTQYF

J: TRBJ2-1
size: .
V: TRBV11-3
D: TRBD1
DNA: TGTGCCAGCAGCTTAGCAGGGGGCGTAGAGCAGTTCTTC
CDR3: CASSLAGGVEQFF

J: TRBJ2-3
size: .
V: TRBV6-5
D: TRBD2
DNA: TGTGCCAGCAGACCTCTAGCGGGCACAGATACGCAGTATTTT
CDR3: CASRPLAGTDTQYF

J: TRBJ2-7
size: .
V: TRBV18
D: .
DNA: TGTGCCAGCTCACCCAGTATCCCCTACGAGCAGTACTTC
CDR3: CASSPSIPYEQYF

J: TRBJ1-2
size: .
V: TRBV5-4
D: .
DNA: TGTGCCAGCAGCTCAGACAGGCATGGCTACACCTTC
CDR3: CASSSDRHGYTF

J: TRBJ1-3
size: .
V: TRBV7-9
D: .
DNA: TGTGCCAGCAGCAACGCAGGGGCTGGTTCTGGAAACACCATATATTTT
CDR3: CASSNAGAGSGNTIYF

J: TRBJ1-1
size: .
V: TRBV7-2
D: .
DNA: TGTGCCAGCAGCCCCGGACACGGCAACACTGAAGCTTTCTTT
CDR3: CASSPGHGNTEAFF

J: TRBJ2-3
size: .
V: TRBV6-4
D: TRBD2
DNA: TGTGCCAGCAGTCGAAGCGGGAGTGGAGCAAATACGCAGTATTTT
CDR3: CASSRSGSGANTQYF

J: TRBJ1-2
size: .
V: TRBV19
D: TRBD1
DNA: TGTGCCAGTAGTTTCGAACAGGGGGGGCATGGCTACACCTTC
CDR3: CASSFEQGGHGYTF

J: TRBJ2-6
size: few
V: TRBV19
D: .
DNA: TGTGCCAGTAGTATAGAATTCGTTCTTCTCTCTGGGGCCAACGTCCTGACTTTC
CDR3: CASSIEFVLLSGANVLTF

J: TRBJ2-1
size: once
V: TRBV7-6
D: .
DNA: TGTGCCAGCAGCTTAGCTGGACGGGAGCCGGGGCCCTACAATGAGCAGTTCTTC
CDR3: CASSLAGREPGPYNEQFF

J: TRBJ1-1
size: .
V: TRBV27
D: TRBD1
DNA: TGTGCCAGCAGCATAACCGGGACAGGCCGGAACACTGAAGCTTTCTTT
CDR3: CASSITGTGRNTEAFF

J: TRBJ2-3
size: .
V: TRBV2
D: TRBD2
DNA: TGTGCCAGCAGGGGACTAGCGGGGGGGAGCACAGATACGCAGTATTTT
CDR3: CASRGLAGGSTDTQYF

J: TRBJ2-1
size: few
V: TRBV5-4
D: .
DNA: TGTGCCAGCAGGGGCTTTGGCAATGAGCAGTTCTTC
CDR3: CASRGFGNEQFF

J: TRBJ2-7
size: .
V: TRBV3-1/TRBV3-2
D: TRBD2
DNA: TGTGCCAGCAGCCAAGATAGCGGACTAGCGGGAGTCAGACCCTCCTACGAGCAGTACTTC
CDR3: CASSQDSGLAGVRPSYEQYF

J: TRBJ1-3
size: .
V: TRBV9
D: .
DNA: TGTGCCAGCAGCGTCGTGTCTCCGGGGAGAGGAAACACCATATATTTT
CDR3: CASSVVSPGRGNTIYF